This TCR beta chain is drawn from a study of early T cells in non-severe SARS-CoV-2 infection. In the study overall: Sequencing targeted bulk RNA from unsorted whole blood, leaving chains unpaired.

From germline, CDR1 is LNHDA and CDR2 SQIVND (reference sequence). There are 11 residues in the CDR3. Trimming removed 7 bases from V and 7 bases from J, with 8 bases in between. The study, taken as a whole, reports: Missing private and CD4 specificities, VDJdb matching favored anti-spike CD8 responses.

This clonotype showed up just a few times. Its antigen is not known. Tagging with unique molecular identifiers was applied to individual cDNA molecules. Each CDR3 protein gets one entry after TCRdb re-called the 5' RACE reads with MiXCR. The top ten hold 2.9% of the sample, which has some 77,000 distinct CDR3 sequences, about 15% seen once. The sequence derives from an adult who was a healthcare worker with PCR-confirmed SARS-CoV-2 infection or an uninfected control (not recorded which). The sequenced material came from whole blood. The rearrangement uses TRBV19 and TRBJ2-1, with D perhaps TRBD1 (5 bases). The CDR3 coding sequence is TGTGCCAGTAATGACAGAAATGAGCAGTTCTTC. Protein product: CASNDRNEQFF.